The table lists the clone carrying this T cell receptor beta chain with a few counts. The sample comes from a study of shared clonotypes between healthy human individuals. The repertoire was sequenced with immunoSEQ multiplex PCR; TCRdb's copy has only in-frame clones and lacks some. The table has more than 2 million clones, just under 95% seen once; the top ten hold around 1.8%. Germline-derived CDR1 and CDR2 are GTSNPN and SVGIG (reference sequence). CDR3 length equals 9 residues. Terminally differentiated effector memory CD45RA+ cells were excluded by CCR7 positive selection of CD45RO-negative cells.

The sequence derives from a man aged 18 to 30 in good health. Some clones in this sample may be carry-over from other donors' samples. The V gene is TRBV30, the J gene TRBJ2-2; D is undetermined. Material for sequencing was naive CD8+ T cells from PBMCs. Here the CDR3 DNA reads TGTGCACTGGGCGGGGAGCTGTTTTTT. Encoded protein: CALGGELFF. The complete variable domain, with remaining parts taken from reference TRBV30 and TRBJ2-2, reads SQTIHQWPATLVQPVGSPLSLECTVEGTSNPNLYWYRQAAGRGLQLLFYSVGIGQISSEVPQNLSASRPQDRQFILSSKKLLLSDSGFYLCALGGELFFGEGSRLTVL.